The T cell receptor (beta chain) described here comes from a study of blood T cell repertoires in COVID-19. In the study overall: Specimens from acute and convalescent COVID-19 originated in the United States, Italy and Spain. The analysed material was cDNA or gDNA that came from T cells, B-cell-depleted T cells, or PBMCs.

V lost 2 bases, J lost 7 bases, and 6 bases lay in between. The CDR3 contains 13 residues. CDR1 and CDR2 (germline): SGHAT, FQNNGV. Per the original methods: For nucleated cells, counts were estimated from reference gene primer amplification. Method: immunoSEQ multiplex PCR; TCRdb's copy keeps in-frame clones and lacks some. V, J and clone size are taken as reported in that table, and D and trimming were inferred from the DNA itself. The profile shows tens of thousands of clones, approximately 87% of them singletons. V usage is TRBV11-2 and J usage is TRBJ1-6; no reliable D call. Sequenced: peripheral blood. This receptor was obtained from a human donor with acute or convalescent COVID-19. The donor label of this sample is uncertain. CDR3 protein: CASSLKENSPLHF. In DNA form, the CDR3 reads TGTGCCAGCAGCTTAAAAGAGAATTCACCCCTCCACTTT.